This T cell receptor beta chain is drawn from a study of sequential checkpoint blockade in melanoma. As for the study in general: Maintenance nivolumab came after either treatment sequence. Twenty-two patients had tumor biopsies before treatment and at week 13. Study conclusions and caveats: Patients with week-13 increases in T-cell fraction and clonality benefited about 30 times more often.

Of note for this clone: What it binds is unknown.

The method was immunoSEQ multiplex PCR; TCRdb's version includes in-frame clones alone and lacks a portion of them. The sample includes some 2,200 clones, over 15% seen only once; the top ten take 18%. Treatment indicated: randomized to nivolumab then ipilimumab (arm A) or the reverse (arm B). The ends were cut back, 0 bases at V and 4 bases at J, with 14 bases in the middle. The CDR3 runs to 16 residues. Germline V CDR1 and CDR2: MNHGY, SAAAGT. This sequence was found in a human donor with melanoma. The sample consisted of tumor tissue (inferred from file names), taken from a patient given nivolumab and ipilimumab in sequence. The chain has TRBV6-8 and TRBJ2-3; D may correspond to TRBD1 or TRBD2 (5 bases each). CDR3 bases: TGTGCCAGCAGTTACTCGATTGGGGGATTGGCAGATACGCAGTATTTT. It translates to CASSYSIGGLADTQYF.